This T cell receptor beta chain was obtained from a study of human T cells and chemical hapten exposure (dated by TCRdb to the early 2020s). For the study in its entirety: For sensitization, 2% DPC in acetone was applied to a 2 cm by 2 cm area of upper inner arm skin. Throughout the study period of about 25 weeks, patients also received therapeutic DPC doses to the scalp every week. Patch testing was done on the upper back using Finn chambers containing 0.01% DPC, and results were scored after 6 days according to International Contact Dermatitis Research Group standards. The patient cohort, mostly female, included alopecia areata with under or over 50% scalp involvement, alopecia totalis and alopecia universalis. Libraries were combined into a pool for sequencing, and differences in TCR yield between samples came mainly from small differences in library volumes within the pool. Peripheral blood TCR repertoire changes were tracked in vivo in alopecia patients during primary and secondary sensitization to the hapten diphenylcyclopropenone (DPC). Blood samples were taken from patients before sensitization (week 0) and then at 2, 6 and about 24 weeks after DPC sensitization. About 30 alopecia patients provided blood for TCR sequencing at one to four time points (pre-sensitization, 2, 6 and 24 weeks). The full study reports these points: Alopecia, a presumed autoimmune disease, was present in all patients, so the immune response of the patients might differ from that of healthy individuals. Repeated subsampling changed both the strength of the expansion versus patch-test correlation and the threshold at which the correlation became significant. Significantly more large CDR3 similarity clusters were formed by expanded TCRs than by pre-sensitization or healthy control sets, consistent with antigen-driven responses. A positive correlation was found between the number of PT1 expanded TCRs and patch test score, with significance reached at thresholds 8, 16 and 32 but not 4. The number of TCRs above 1 in 1000 frequency did not change with DPC sensitization; there was no evidence of global repertoire structure alterations.

The intended sense of this specimen's time point label: patch test 3, about 24 weeks after DPC sensitization. The meaning of the sample's treatment or condition label: therapeutic diphenylcyclopropenone sensitization with weekly scalp DPC. At every patch-test visit, the blood draw took place before the patch test was put on. Eligible patients were aged 18 to 70, diagnosed with alopecia, deemed suitable for DPC therapy, and excluded if pregnant. Total RNA was isolated from unfractionated whole blood collected in Tempus Blood RNA tubes. The library came from RACE. The sample was run on a NextSeq 500. During library preparation, unique molecular identifiers were attached to individual cDNA molecules so that TCRs could be counted in a quantitative, reproducible way. Both TCR alpha and TCR beta chains were sequenced from each blood RNA sample. In the source study's methods: Samples had a median of about 90,000 TCRs, with a range from about 23,224 to 700,000. The Decombinator software suite was used to annotate V, J and CDR3 in the TCR reads. For PS versus PT1 abundance plots, all samples were subsampled to the same number of TCRs (28,000). TCRs were defined as expanded if absent before sensitization and observed at least eight times at the 2-week time point. The public reads were reprocessed in TCRdb via fastp at Q25 and MiXCR, keeping in-frame beta chains. Rows merge per CDR3 protein into single entries with the most common DNA and genes. The V and J calls follow TCRdb's processing rather than the paper's. This sample holds roughly 64,000 distinct CDR3 sequences; about 11% were observed only once. The biggest ten clones account for approximately 2.2% of the sample.

This clonotype was observed many times. Which antigen it targets is not known. Nothing much larger sits one base from this clone, and base qualities are not available. The receptor's source is a woman aged 30 to 39 with alopecia areata. Some clones in this sample may be carry-over from other donors' samples. The sample was whole blood, taken in connection with sensitization to the hapten diphenylcyclopropenone (DPC).

In nucleotides, the sequence is TGTGCCAGCAGCTCGGACGGACGATATAGCAATCAGCCCCAGCATTTT. It translates as CASSSDGRYSNQPQHF. This receptor chain uses TRBV7-3 and TRBJ1-5; no D gene is confidently identified. The CDR3 sequence holds 16 residues, the cysteine and phenylalanine included. Only the CDR3 part of the read is kept: 48 bases, read in frame from the first base. Sequences SGHTA (CDR1) and FQGTGA (CDR2) are obtained from the germline V gene. Trimming takes 4 bases from V and 0 bases from J, and the germline ends sit 13 bases apart.